This T cell receptor beta chain came from a study of shared clonotypes between healthy human individuals. Measured with immunoSEQ multiplex PCR; TCRdb has only the in-frame clones, and not every one. The table lists over 2 million clones, 85% to 95% of them singletons. Germline CDR1 MNHNS, CDR2 SASEGT. CDR3 length equals 13 residues. The V end was cut by 4 bases, the J end by 5 bases, with 11 bases between. This sequence joins TRBV6-1 and TRBJ1-1; weak D call: TRBD1 (6 bases). This sequence was found in a man aged 18 to 29 in good health. Sequencing used naive CD4+ T cells sorted from blood. Subset indicated: CD45RA+ positively selected. CDR3 sequence (DNA): TGTGCCAGCAGTGGTACAGGGAGAACTGAAGCTTTCTTT. This gives the protein CASSGTGRTEAFF.